This entry features one T cell receptor (beta chain) sequence. Looked up from germline, CDR1 is LNHDA and CDR2 is SQIVND (reference sequence). J gave up 4 bases and V 2 bases, and 5 bases lay outside the gene matches. The CDR3 is made up of 14 amino acids. In the original processing: Reference gene primer amplification gave nucleated cell count estimates. Generated by immunoSEQ multiplex PCR, the TCRdb table keeps only in-frame clones and is missing some. Clonal size and the V and J genes are those of that table, whereas D and trimming came from the DNA. The sample includes roughly 40,000 clones, around 83% of them seen just once. This entry is derived from a study of blood T cell repertoires in COVID-19. Study background: The analysed material was cDNA or gDNA that came from T cells, B-cell-depleted T cells, or PBMCs.

This receptor was identified in a woman aged 80 or over with active or convalescent COVID-19. The V call is TRBV19, the J call TRBJ2-7; 7 nucleotides align to TRBD1. The sample comprised peripheral blood. The CDR3 sequence is CASSITGAWYEQYF. CDR3 nucleotide sequence: TGTGCCAGTAGTATAACAGGGGCTTGGTACGAGCAGTACTTC.